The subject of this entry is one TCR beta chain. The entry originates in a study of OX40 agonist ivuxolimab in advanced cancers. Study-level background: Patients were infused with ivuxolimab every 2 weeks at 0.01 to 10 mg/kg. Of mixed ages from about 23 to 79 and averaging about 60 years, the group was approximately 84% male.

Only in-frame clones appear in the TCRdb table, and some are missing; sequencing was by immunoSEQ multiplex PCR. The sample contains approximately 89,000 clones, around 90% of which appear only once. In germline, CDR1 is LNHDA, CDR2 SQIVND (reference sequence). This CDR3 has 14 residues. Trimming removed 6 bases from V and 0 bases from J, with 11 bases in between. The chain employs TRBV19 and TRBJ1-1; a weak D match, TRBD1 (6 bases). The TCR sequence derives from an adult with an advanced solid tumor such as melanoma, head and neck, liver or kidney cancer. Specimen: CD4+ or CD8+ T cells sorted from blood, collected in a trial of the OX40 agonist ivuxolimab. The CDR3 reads CASRETGLNTEAFF. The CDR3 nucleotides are TGTGCCAGTAGGGAGACAGGACTGAACACTGAAGCTTTCTTT.